This T cell receptor (beta chain) comes out of a study of blood T cell repertoires in COVID-19 (dated by TCRdb to about 2020). With regard to the full study: Samples covering the acute and convalescent phases of COVID-19 were provided by collaborators in the United States, Italy and Spain. The prospective study material was composed of cDNA or gDNA derived from T cells, B-cell-depleted T cells, or PBMCs. Subjects who had been exposed to COVID-19, were actively infected with it, or had recovered from it provided the deeply sampled blood TCRbeta repertoires that made up the dataset. The repertoires were released in a freely available public database meant as a resource for research on the immune response to SARS-CoV-2. The samples were drawn from two sources: the first 160 participants of the ongoing ImmuneRACE study, and about 1,300 subjects contributed by 6 global collaborators. A de-identified subject ID, COVID-19 status, age in years and sex were almost always included in the sample metadata. Where available, HLA class I and class II types were obtained from metadata supplied by the sample provider rather than from assay-based typing.

About this clone: What this receptor recognizes is not known. No much larger clone exists at a distance of one base, and base qualities are not known.

The immunoSEQ Assay, a bias-controlled multiplex PCR, was used to amplify TCRbeta CDR3 regions from genomic DNA. The study's processing was this. The number of nucleated cells in each sample was estimated from the amplification of reference gene primers within the assay. Sequence reads were collapsed and filtered to measure the absolute abundance of every unique TCRbeta CDR3 rearrangement. Productive Simpson clonality was computed per sample as the square root of Simpson's diversity index over productive rearrangements. In TCRdb, the immuneACCESS table is reduced to in-frame sequences with V and J assigned. These tables do not hold every clone; where another copy was compared, an unresolved V gene accounts for under half, and the others remain unexplained. V, J and clone size reflect that table, while D and trimming were determined from the DNA. This sample has roughly 300,000 clones in its table, and approximately 89% of those were observed once. Of the sample, under 5.5% falls within the top ten clones.

From its cysteine to its phenylalanine, the CDR3 spans 11 amino acids. CDR3 DNA is the only sequence kept; it has 33 bases, read in frame from the first base. The trim is 5 bases for V and 4 bases for J, with a gap of 4 bases between the germline ends. Participants in the prospective study were enrolled through a virtual design, were aged roughly 18 to 100 years, and lived in approximately 25 United States geographic areas. Cohort assignment in the prospective study relied on participant-reported clinical history from a screening survey and a study questionnaire. Recovered participants in ImmuneRACE Cohort 3 were defined by two consecutive negative NP/OP PCR tests, clearance by a healthcare professional, or resolution of symptoms. In the prospective study, whole blood, serum and a nasopharyngeal or oropharyngeal swab were collected from each participant by mobile phlebotomists. Prospective study participants could optionally give additional blood draws and questionnaires over a roughly 2-month period. Before DNA extraction, blood samples from the prospective study were shipped at room temperature or frozen.

Study-wide findings and limitations: The quantity of clinical and demographic metadata differed by source and by participant and was supplied without curation.

This clonotype was obtained from a woman in her thirties who had recovered from COVID-19. The sequenced sample consisted of PBMCs or T cells enriched from blood (not recorded which). Recombination connected TRBV12-3 or TRBV12-4 to TRBJ2-3, with the D gene call left open. The CDR3 protein is CASSQADTQYF. The nucleotide sequence reads TGTGCCAGCAGTCAGGCAGATACGCAGTATTTT.